Sequencing of this T cell receptor beta chain was carried out in a study of CDR3 diversity in severe acne. A remark on this clonotype: At one end the junction does not follow the germline gene, possibly because of a read error.

MiXCR, run by TCRdb on the PCR reads, gives a single entry per CDR3 protein. The table records fewer than 100,000 distinct CDR3 sequences, around 53% of them present only once. The CDR3 is 15 amino acids. Per the germline V gene, CDR1 is SGHRS and CDR2 is YFSETQ. The sequenced sample was blood. This chain links TRBV5-1 with TRBJ1-2; 7 nucleotides match TRBD1. The receptor's source is a male donor in good health, without acne. CDR3 amino acids: CASSEGQGVFYGYTF. The DNA for the CDR3 is TGTGCCAGCAGTGAAGGGCAGGGGGTTTTTTATGGCTACACCTTC. Full variable domain (missing parts from reference TRBV5-1 and TRBJ1-2): KAGVTQTPRYLIKTRGQQVTLSCSPISGHRSVSWYQQTPGQGLQFLFEYFSETQRNKGNFPGRFSGRQFSNSRSEMNVSTLELGDSALYLCASSEGQGVFYGYTFGSGTRLTVV.